The next 26 T cell receptor beta chains were all read from a single sample in a study of OX40 agonist ivuxolimab in advanced cancers. Sequenced by immunoSEQ multiplex PCR; TCRdb stores in-frame clones only, minus some. The repertoire has 80,000 or so clones, more than 70% of them found once; the top ten carry around 2%. This specimen was CD4+ or CD8+ T cells sorted from blood, taken in a trial of the OX40 agonist ivuxolimab. Receptors originate from an adult with an advanced solid tumor such as melanoma, head and neck, liver or kidney cancer.

The V and J genes are TRBV5-6 and TRBJ2-7, with D perhaps given as TRBD1 or TRBD2 (5 bases each). The CDR3 consists of 15 residues. In germline, CDR1 is SGHDT, CDR2 YYEEEE. V was cut by 2 bases and J by 0 bases, with 12 bases left in between. This CDR3 reads CASSLGAGRSYEQYF. The DNA for the CDR3 is TGTGCCAGCAGCTTAGGGGCGGGTCGCTCCTACGAGCAGTACTTC.

The chain employs TRBV19 and TRBJ2-7; D gene uncertain. In germline, CDR1 is LNHDA, CDR2 SQIVND (reference sequence). Trimming left V 3 bases short and J 2 bases short, with 8 bases between. The CDR3 runs 13 residues. The CDR3: CASSIGRPYEQYF. The CDR3 nucleotides are TGTGCCAGTAGTATTGGACGGCCCTACGAGCAGTACTTC.

The V call is TRBV18, the J call TRBJ2-7; 8 nucleotides line up with TRBD1. The CDR3 loop spans 15 amino acids. CDR1 is KGHSH and CDR2 is LQKENI in the germline V gene. The V segment lost 0 bases and the J segment 3 bases; nucleotides outside the gene matches: 4. CDR3 amino acids: CASSPPGTGGYEQYF. Here the CDR3 DNA reads TGTGCCAGCTCACCACCCGGGACAGGAGGCTACGAGCAGTACTTC.

V gene TRBV7-2 combines with J gene TRBJ2-7; 7 nucleotides align to TRBD2. V was clipped by 6 bases and J by 7 bases; unmatched bases: 21. Per germline, CDR1 SGHTA and CDR2 FQGNSA. This CDR3 has 17 residues. The CDR3 is CASRFLSPLWEGLEQYF. For the CDR3, the DNA is TGTGCCAGCAGGTTCCTATCGCCCCTGTGGGAGGGCCTAGAGCAGTACTTC.

This clone was detected only once. The J gene is TRBJ1-5, the V gene TRBV5-5; 10 nucleotides agree with TRBD1. V shed 0 bases, J shed 6 bases, and the junction held 3 bases outside the gene matches. The CDR3 totals 15 residues. The germline gives CDR1 SGHKS, CDR2 YYEKEE (reference sequence). CDR3 in DNA: TGTGCCAGCAGCTTGGATTGGGACAGGGGTCAGCCCCAGCATTTT. Its protein product is CASSLDWDRGQPQHF.

This rearrangement joins TRBV7-7 to TRBJ2-1; D is ambiguous. Germline V CDR1 and CDR2: SSHAT, FNYEAQ (reference sequence). The V end lost 4 bases, the J end lost 5 bases, and 9 bases lay between the germline ends. CDR3 length: 13 residues. The CDR3, as DNA: TGTGCCAGCAGCTCGGGTTGGGACAATGAGCAGTTCTTC. Residues: CASSSGWDNEQFF.

The V and J genes are TRBV5-5 and TRBJ2-7; D remains unclear. CDR3 length: 13 amino acids. Germline assignment: CDR1 SGHKS and CDR2 YYEKEE (reference sequence). With 0 bases removed from V and 6 bases from J, the gap between germline ends came to 10 bases. CDR3 protein: CASSLASLAEQYF. For the CDR3, the DNA is TGTGCCAGCAGCTTGGCATCGCTGGCCGAGCAGTACTTC.

The chain combines TRBV10-1 with TRBJ2-3, with D unclear. CDR1 WNHNN and CDR2 SYGVQD come from the germline V gene (reference sequence). Trimming removed 3 bases from V and 0 bases from J, with 7 bases in between. CDR3 length: 14 amino acids. CDR3 loop: CASSDSRSTDTQYF. The CDR3 DNA follows: TGCGCCAGCAGTGATTCCCGAAGCACAGATACGCAGTATTTT.

The count of this clone is one. V and J are TRBV5-1 and TRBJ1-4; 7 nucleotides agree with TRBD1. CDR1 and CDR2 (germline): SGHRS, YFSETQ. Trimming took 4 bases from V and 8 from J; bases not matched to a gene: 11. The CDR3 length is 15 residues. The CDR3 here is CASSRDRVGEEKLFF. The CDR3 nucleotides are TGCGCCAGCAGCCGTGACAGGGTAGGAGAAGAAAAACTGTTTTTT.

The chain is built from TRBV14 and TRBJ2-2, with 8 bases aligning to TRBD2. Unmatched junction bases numbered 8, after V lost 4 bases and J lost 4 bases. This CDR3 spans 16 amino acids. In germline, CDR1 is SGHDN, CDR2 FVKESK. The CDR3 spells CASSPFRAGGTGELFF. CDR3 in DNA: TGTGCCAGCAGCCCTTTTAGGGCGGGAGGCACCGGGGAGCTGTTTTTT.

This clone was seen a handful of times. The CDR3, as DNA: TGTGCCAGCAGCGTAGTACAGTCGAACACTGAAGCTTTCTTT. Amino acid sequence: CASSVVQSNTEAFF. The chain uses TRBV9 and TRBJ1-1; no reliable D call. Trimming pared 0 bases from V and 1 base from J, leaving 7 bases between. The length of the CDR3 is 14 residues. Germline-derived CDR1 and CDR2 are SGDLS and YYNGEE.

This clone was found once. The V call is TRBV7-6, the J call TRBJ1-5; the D gene is possibly TRBD1 (6 bases). This CDR3 has 16 residues. With 5 bases removed from V and 2 bases from J, the gap between germline ends came to 16 bases. Germline V lookup: CDR1 SGHVS, CDR2 FNYEAQ. In DNA form, the CDR3 reads TGTGCCAGCAGCCCCCTCGGGGGCTTGGGCAATCAGCCCCAGCATTTT. Translation: CASSPLGGLGNQPQHF.

The rearrangement joins TRBV7-2 to TRBJ2-1, with D perhaps matching TRBD2 (5 bases). CDR1 SGHTA and CDR2 FQGNSA come from the germline V gene. The V end lost 1 base, the J end lost 6 bases, and 13 bases lay between the germline ends. This CDR3 has 15 residues. This CDR3 is CASSLEVGRANEQFF. DNA for the CDR3: TGTGCCAGCAGCTTAGAAGTTGGGCGGGCCAATGAGCAGTTCTTC.

The chain uses TRBV7-2 and TRBJ1-3; D call uncertain. CDR1 is SGHTA and CDR2 is FQGNSA in the germline V gene. V lost 2 bases and J lost 3, with 5 bases in between. CDR3 length: 13 residues. CDR3 sequence: CASSLINGNTIYF. The CDR3 region has the DNA TGTGCCAGCAGCTTAATTAATGGAAACACCATATATTTT.

The rearrangement links TRBV7-3 to TRBJ2-1, with 7 bases aligning to TRBD2. Trimming took 5 bases from V and 2 from J; bases not matched to a gene: 6. CDR1 and CDR2 from the germline V gene are SGHTA and FQGTGA. This CDR3 is 15 amino acids long. This CDR3 is CASSLRDYAYNEQFF. The CDR3 nucleotides read TGTGCCAGCAGCCTCCGGGACTACGCCTACAATGAGCAGTTCTTC.

The chain combines TRBV28 with TRBJ1-1; D ambiguous. CDR1 and CDR2 from the germline V gene are MDHEN and SYDVKM. Trimming removed 1 base from V and 1 base from J, with 16 bases in between. This CDR3 has 17 residues. CDR3 protein: CASSLFRLSKTNTEAFF. In DNA form, the CDR3 reads TGTGCCAGCAGTTTATTCCGTCTTAGTAAGACGAACACTGAAGCTTTCTTT.

The chain carries TRBV7-3 and TRBJ2-1; maybe TRBD2 (5 bases). Germline V gene lookup returns CDR1 SGHTA and CDR2 FQGTGA. The CDR3 is 12 amino acids. V lost 5 bases, J lost 9 bases, and 11 bases lay in between. CDR3 region: CASSPYAGEQFF. The CDR3 DNA reads TGTGCCAGCAGCCCGTATGCGGGTGAGCAGTTCTTC. Looking up the rest from reference TRBV7-3 and TRBJ2-1 gives the full variable domain: GAGVSQTPSNKVTEKGKYVELRCDPISGHTALYWYRQSLGQGPEFLIYFQGTGAADDSGLPNDRFFAVRPEGSVSTLKIQRTERGDSAVYLCASSPYAGEQFFGPGTRLTVL.

The V and J genes are TRBV5-1 and TRBJ2-1; 10 positions match TRBD2. V lost 4 bases, J lost 4 bases, and 5 bases stayed unmatched. Germline assignment: CDR1 SGHRS and CDR2 YFSETQ. The CDR3 is 15 residues long. Written as DNA, the CDR3 is TGCGCCAGCAGCCCCCTAGCGGGAGCATACAATGAGCAGTTCTTC. This sequence encodes CASSPLAGAYNEQFF.

This chain connects TRBV10-1 to TRBJ2-1; TRBD2 matches at 7 bases. CDR3 length: 15 amino acids. Trimming at V came to 3 bases and at J to 0 bases, leaving 2 bases not matched to a gene. Germline V lookup: CDR1 WNHNN, CDR2 SYGVQD (reference sequence). The CDR3 sequence is CASSDGGSSYNEQFF. In DNA, the CDR3 is TGCGCCAGCAGTGACGGCGGGAGCTCCTACAATGAGCAGTTCTTC.

This chain joins TRBV4-3 and TRBJ1-1; TRBD1 matches at 7 bases. V lost 0 bases, J lost 9 bases, and 4 bases stayed unmatched. This CDR3 region has 13 residues. Germline CDR1 reads LGHNA; CDR2 reads YSLEER. The CDR3 sequence: CASSQDGTAQAFF. CDR3 coding DNA: TGCGCCAGCAGCCAAGATGGGACAGCCCAAGCTTTCTTT.

This chain joins TRBV7-3 and TRBJ2-1, with 7 bases identical to TRBD1. Germline V gives CDR1 SGHTA, CDR2 FQGTGA. There are 13 residues in the CDR3. Trimming at V came to 6 bases and at J to 9 bases, leaving 8 bases not matched to a gene. CDR3 sequence: CASRQDRASEQFF. The CDR3 bases are TGTGCCAGCAGACAAGACAGGGCTAGTGAGCAGTTCTTC.

The chain combines TRBV7-9 with TRBJ2-7; no clear D. This CDR3 contains 11 residues. Trimming took off 11 bases at V and 3 bases at J, with 11 bases between the two ends. Germline V gene sequence: CDR1 SEHNR, CDR2 FQNEAQ (reference sequence). DNA of the CDR3: TGTGCCTGCCTTAAGGACTACGAGCAGTACTTC. Amino acid sequence: CACLKDYEQYF.

The V and J genes are TRBV7-8 and TRBJ2-1; D remains ambiguous. Germline assignment: CDR1 SGHVS and CDR2 FQNEAQ. The CDR3 is 13 residues long. V was cut by 0 bases and J by 9 bases, with 9 bases left in between. The CDR3 DNA reads TGTGCCAGCAGCTTAGCTCGGTTGGTTGAGCAGTTCTTC. This sequence encodes CASSLARLVEQFF.

This sequence joins TRBV5-4 and TRBJ2-1; 11 positions agree with TRBD1. J was trimmed by 10 bases and V by 0 bases; bases with no gene match: 6. The germline gives CDR1 SGHNT, CDR2 YYREEE (reference sequence). CDR3 size: 15 residues. CDR3 coding DNA: TGTGCCAGCAGCTTGGGGGGGACAGGGGGTATGGAGCAGTTCTTC. It codes for CASSLGGTGGMEQFF. Based on the CDR3 plus reference TRBV5-4 and TRBJ2-1, the full variable domain is ETGVTQSPTHLIKTRGQQVTLRCSSQSGHNTVSWYQQALGQGPQFIFQYYREEENGRGNFPPRFSGLQFPNYSSELNVNALELDDSALYLCASSLGGTGGMEQFFGPGTRLTVL.

The rearrangement uses TRBV7-9 and TRBJ1-2; 7 nucleotides agree with TRBD1. The germline gives CDR1 SEHNR, CDR2 FQNEAQ (reference sequence). This CDR3 region has 14 residues. The V gene end was trimmed by 6 bases and the J gene end by 1 base; junction bases not matched to a gene: 5. The CDR3 coding sequence is TGTGCCAGCAGTTCGGGACAGTATAACTATGGCTACACCTTC. Amino acid sequence: CASSSGQYNYGYTF.

This chain joins TRBV27 and TRBJ1-4, with D hard to call. Looked up from germline, CDR1 is MNHEY and CDR2 is SMNVEV (reference sequence). This CDR3 is 18 amino acids long. V was trimmed by 3 bases and J by 0 bases, leaving 17 bases between them. The CDR3 bases are TGTGCCAGCAGTTTCCGCAGACCCCTGAGTGCAACTAATGAAAAACTGTTTTTT. Its protein product is CASSFRRPLSATNEKLFF. The full variable domain, rest sourced from reference TRBV27 and TRBJ1-4, is EAQVTQNPRYLITVTGKKLTVTCSQNMNHEYMSWYRQDPGLGLRQIYYSMNVEVTDKGDVPEGYKVSRKEKRNFPLILESPSPNQTSLYFCASSFRRPLSATNEKLFFGSGTQLSVL.